This TCR beta chain was documented in a study of CD8 T cells in ankylosing spondylitis. Findings and caveats of the study: Disease-linked clones bore a CD8+ phenotype and were relatively rare in peripheral blood. Seemingly distinctive of ankylosing spondylitis blood was a TCR beta motif formed by eight highly homologous variants. The authors reported significant enrichment of disease-linked clones in matched ankylosing spondylitis synovial fluid.

To note about this clonotype: What it recognizes is unknown.

The CDR3 totals 16 residues. Germline V gene sequence: CDR1 SNHLY, CDR2 FYNNEI. V lost 7 bases and J 5 bases, leaving 18 bases between the germline ends. For TCR beta, libraries came from quantitative 5'-RACE with molecular barcodes. TCRdb used MiXCR to reprocess the 5' RACE reads, holding one entry per CDR3 protein. The data contain 650,000 to 800,000 distinct CDR3 sequences, around 20% of them singletons. This TCR came from a male donor with ankylosing spondylitis. Sequenced: blood, either unsorted or a sorted T cell fraction (not recorded which). This chain uses TRBV2 with TRBJ1-6, with D maybe TRBD1 (6 bases). The CDR3 sequence: CASTIRGGRDNSPLHF. In DNA form, the CDR3 reads TGTGCCAGCACCATCAGAGGGGGGAGGGATAATTCACCCCTCCACTTT. Supplemented by reference TRBV2 and TRBJ1-6, the full variable domain reads EPEVTQTPSHQVTQMGQEVILRCVPISNHLYFYWYRQILGQKVEFLVSFYNNEISEKSEIFDDQFSVERPDGSNFTLKIRSTKLEDSAMYFCASTIRGGRDNSPLHFGNGTRLTVT.